Below, 32 T cell receptor beta chains from the same sample are listed, as sequenced in a study of T cell changes during pregnancy in multiple sclerosis (dated by TCRdb to between 2017 and 2020). To prepare the library, the immunoSEQ multiplex PCR assay was applied. TCRdb provides this immuneACCESS table in a form limited to in-frame rearrangements. Some clones are lacking; in checked studies, under half of them reflect an unresolved V gene, and why the rest are absent is not known. The sample yields around 63,000 clones; 91% were counted once. The ten most abundant clones make up 1% to 1.5% of the sample. The sequencing used peripheral blood, collected after pregnancy. The origin of the receptors is a female donor in good health, enrolled as a control in a pregnancy study.

The J gene is TRBJ2-2, the V gene TRBV19; maybe TRBD2 (5 bases). This CDR3 is 14 amino acids long. Germline V gives CDR1 LNHDA, CDR2 SQIVND (reference sequence). The V end was cut by 6 bases, the J end by 1 base, with 9 bases between. CDR3 nucleotide sequence: TGTGCCAGTAGATGGACTCGGAACACCGGGGAGCTGTTTTTT. Its protein is CASRWTRNTGELFF.

The chain carries TRBV30 and TRBJ1-2, with unresolved D. This CDR3 has 12 amino acids. V dropped 2 bases and J dropped 4 bases, with 8 bases sitting between them. Germline loops: CDR1 GTSNPN, CDR2 SVGIG (reference sequence). The CDR3 loop is CAWSPNVYGYTF. In nucleotides, the CDR3 is TGTGCCTGGAGTCCTAACGTCTATGGCTACACCTTC.

The chain employs TRBV6-4 and TRBJ2-1; TRBD2 matches at 10 bases. The CDR3 totals 15 residues. J gave up 6 bases and V 4 bases, and 6 bases lay outside the gene matches. In germline, CDR1 is MRHNA, CDR2 SNTAGT. As DNA, the CDR3 is TGTGCCAGCAGTGTCTCCAGCGGGGGGGCCAATGAGCAGTTCTTC. It is translated as CASSVSSGGANEQFF.

The CDR3: CASSQDLQGARTEAFF. Written as DNA, the CDR3 is TGTGCCAGCAGCCAGGACTTACAGGGGGCGCGAACTGAAGCTTTCTTT. The chain recombines TRBV4-2 with TRBJ1-1, with TRBD1 identical over 9 bases. Germline V gene lookup returns CDR1 LGHNA and CDR2 YNFKEQ. Unmatched junction bases numbered 10, after V lost 3 bases and J lost 5 bases. The CDR3 is 16 amino acids.

This chain uses TRBV30 with TRBJ2-7; D is perhaps TRBD1 (7 bases). This CDR3 spans 14 amino acids. Germline lookup yields CDR1 GTSNPN and CDR2 SVGIG (reference sequence). V dropped 2 bases and J dropped 0 bases, with 11 bases sitting between them. The chain's CDR3 is CAWSRGDSSYEQYF. DNA of the CDR3: TGTGCCTGGAGTAGGGGGGACAGCTCCTACGAGCAGTACTTC.

The chain employs TRBV19 and TRBJ1-1; D is perhaps TRBD1 (5 bases). The germline CDR1 and CDR2 sequences are LNHDA and SQIVND (reference sequence). The CDR3 is 13 residues long. Trimming took 4 bases from V and 6 from J, leaving 12 bases between them. The CDR3 region is CASSTSQGAEAFF. As DNA, the CDR3 is TGTGCCAGTAGTACGTCGCAGGGCGCTGAAGCTTTCTTT.

The rearrangement uses TRBV30 and TRBJ1-2; maybe TRBD1 (6 bases). The V gene's germline CDR1 is GTSNPN and CDR2 SVGIG (reference sequence). This CDR3 is 13 amino acids long. The V end lost 4 bases, the J end lost 8 bases, and 17 bases lay between the germline ends. The CDR3 sequence is CAWTDTGSSGYTF. For the CDR3, the DNA is TGTGCCTGGACCGACACAGGGAGTAGCGGCTACACCTTC.

V usage is TRBV6-5 and J usage is TRBJ1-1; 8 positions agree with TRBD1. From germline, CDR1 is MNHEY and CDR2 SVGAGI. The CDR3 runs 15 residues. J gave up 1 base and V 2 bases, and 3 bases lay outside the gene matches. CDR3 loop: CASSYGTGANTEAFF. The CDR3 DNA reads as TGTGCCAGCAGTTACGGGACAGGTGCGAACACTGAAGCTTTCTTT.

The rearrangement joins TRBV6-5 to TRBJ1-3; 7 nucleotides agree with TRBD1. V shed 4 bases and J 4 bases; nucleotides not matched to a gene: 7. Germline V lookup: CDR1 MNHEY, CDR2 SVGAGI. CDR3 size: 15 residues. For the CDR3, the DNA is TGTGCCAGCAGTTTCGACAGGGTGGCAGGAAACACCATATATTTT. It codes for CASSFDRVAGNTIYF.

J is TRBJ2-7 and V is TRBV5-6; the match to TRBD1 covers 8 bases. The CDR3 is made up of 14 amino acids. J was trimmed by 5 bases and V by 4 bases; bases with no gene match: 8. Germline CDR1 reads SGHDT; CDR2 reads YYEEEE. CDR3 coding DNA: TGTGCCAGCAGCCCCCTGACAGGGGTGGACGAGCAGTACTTC. Translating gives CASSPLTGVDEQYF.

The chain couples TRBV5-6 to TRBJ1-6; TRBD1 might be the D (6 bases). The V gene's germline CDR1 is SGHDT and CDR2 YYEEEE. The ends were cut back, 4 bases at V and 11 bases at J, with 16 bases in the middle. The CDR3 is 14 amino acids. The CDR3: CASSPGVGYAPLHF. The CDR3, as DNA: TGTGCCAGCAGCCCAGGGGTAGGGTACGCACCCCTCCACTTT.

The rearrangement joins TRBV6-6 to TRBJ2-3, with 8 bases lining up with TRBD2. Germline V lookup: CDR1 MNHNY, CDR2 SVGAGI (reference sequence). The CDR3 totals 16 residues. V shed 5 bases and J 2 bases; nucleotides not matched to a gene: 9. The CDR3 bases are TGTGCCAGCAGTCCCCGGGCTAGCGGGTACACAGATACGCAGTATTTT. This codes for CASSPRASGYTDTQYF.

The chain joins TRBV27 to TRBJ1-6; D unclear. The germline V gene has CDR1 MNHEY and CDR2 SMNVEV (reference sequence). V was shortened by 6 bases and J by 1 base, with 10 bases between the two germline ends. The length of the CDR3 is 15 residues. The DNA of the CDR3 is TGTGCCAGCAGCCCCCGGGGATCCTATAATTCACCCCTCCACTTT. It translates to CASSPRGSYNSPLHF.

The rearrangement links TRBV10-3 to TRBJ2-5; TRBD2 aligns across 11 bases. This CDR3 has 15 residues. Germline V gene sequence: CDR1 ENHRY, CDR2 SYGVKD. Unmatched junction bases numbered 4, after V lost 5 bases and J lost 2 bases. The CDR3 spells CAISKLAGVQETQYF. In DNA form, the CDR3 reads TGTGCCATCAGTAAACTAGCGGGGGTACAAGAGACCCAGTACTTC.

The chain carries TRBV19 and TRBJ1-2; perhaps TRBD1 as D (5 bases). The germline gives CDR1 LNHDA, CDR2 SQIVND (reference sequence). CDR3 length: 16 amino acids. V lost 3 bases and J lost 8, with 22 bases in between. The CDR3 reads CASSIGFLGVVGGYTF. The CDR3 DNA reads as TGTGCCAGTAGTATTGGTTTTCTAGGGGTAGTTGGAGGCTACACCTTC. Based on the CDR3 plus reference TRBV19 and TRBJ1-2, the full variable domain is DGGITQSPKYLFRKEGQNVTLSCEQNLNHDAMYWYRQDPGQGLRLIYYSQIVNDFQKGDIAEGYSVSREKKESFPLTVTSAQKNPTAFYLCASSIGFLGVVGGYTFGSGTRLTVV.

This clone has only one observation. This chain connects TRBV14 to TRBJ1-1; the match to TRBD1 covers 11 bases. J gave up 11 bases and V 3 bases, and 11 bases lay outside the gene matches. Germline values: CDR1 SGHDN, CDR2 FVKESK. The CDR3 loop spans 15 amino acids. The CDR3 DNA reads as TGTGCCAGCAGCCAGGCCGGGACAGGGGGTGTATTGGCTTTCTTT. Translated: CASSQAGTGGVLAFF.

This chain links TRBV5-1 with TRBJ1-1, with TRBD1 as a possible D gene (6 bases). The CDR3 length is 14 residues. CDR1 is SGHRS, CDR2 YFSETQ, per germline. The V gene lost 4 bases and the J gene lost 2 bases, with 12 bases spanning the gap. Written as DNA, the CDR3 is TGCGCCAGCAGCCCCGCGGACAGTAACACTGAAGCTTTCTTT. Translated, it gives CASSPADSNTEAFF.

A word on this clone: Other DNA sequences from this sample encode an identical CDR3 as well. DNA of the CDR3: TGTGCCTGGAGTGTAAAGCGGGGTCACGGCGCTTTCTTT. It translates to CAWSVKRGHGAFF. The chain carries TRBV30 and TRBJ1-1; D is unresolved. The CDR3 sequence is 13 residues long. V dropped 0 bases and J dropped 11 bases, with 16 bases sitting between them. Looked up from germline, CDR1 is GTSNPN and CDR2 is SVGIG (reference sequence).

This chain uses TRBV11-3 with TRBJ1-6, with a tentative D call TRBD1 (5 bases). Germline CDR1 SGHNT, CDR2 YENEEA. Trimming removed 4 bases from V and 9 bases from J, with 10 bases in between. The CDR3 has 13 amino acids. Written as DNA, the CDR3 is TGTGCCAGCAGCTCAACCACAGGTTCACCCCTCCACTTT. This gives the protein CASSSTTGSPLHF.

This chain uses TRBV1 with TRBJ1-2. TRBV1 constitutes a pseudogene. This CDR3 region has 12 residues. CDR3 protein: CTSSAREGGYTF. The CDR3 bases are TGCACCAGCAGCGCCCGGGAGGGAGGCTACACCTTC.

The chain uses TRBV19 and TRBJ1-4, with 9 positions matching TRBD1. The length of the CDR3 is 13 residues. Unmatched junction bases numbered 6, after V lost 9 bases and J lost 7 bases. CDR1 is LNHDA, CDR2 SQIVND, per germline (reference sequence). Written as DNA, the CDR3 is TGTGCCAGCAGTGAGGGACAGGGTGAAAAACTGTTTTTT. Its translation is CASSEGQGEKLFF.

This chain links TRBV6-5 with TRBJ1-1, with D tentatively TRBD1 (5 bases). The CDR3 runs 15 residues. Germline V lookup: CDR1 MNHEY, CDR2 SVGAGI. Trimming shortened V by 0 bases and J by 5 bases, and 13 bases separated the two germline ends. The CDR3 sequence is CASSYSIQGGTEAFF. The DNA for the CDR3 is TGTGCCAGCAGTTACTCGATTCAGGGTGGTACTGAAGCTTTCTTT.

The J gene is TRBJ1-1, the V gene TRBV9, with TRBD1 as a possible D gene (5 bases). Germline V CDR1 and CDR2: SGDLS, YYNGEE. The V and J ends lost 0 bases and 8 bases respectively, with 8 bases between them. This CDR3 is 12 amino acids long. This CDR3 reads CASSVDGGEAFF. In nucleotides, the CDR3 is TGTGCCAGCAGCGTAGACGGGGGAGAAGCTTTCTTT. The whole variable domain, filled in from reference TRBV9 and TRBJ1-1, reads DSGVTQTPKHLITATGQRVTLRCSPRSGDLSVYWYQQSLDQGLQFLIQYYNGEERAKGNILERFSAQQFPDLHSELNLSSLELGDSALYFCASSVDGGEAFFGQGTRLTVV.

The CDR3 sequence: CASSQDIRGLQFF. CDR3 nucleotide sequence: TGCGCCAGCAGCCAAGACATTAGAGGACTTCAGTTCTTC. V and J are TRBV4-3 and TRBJ2-1, with D possibly TRBD2 on 5 matching bases. The CDR3 is made up of 13 amino acids. Germline values: CDR1 LGHNA, CDR2 YSLEER. V shed 0 bases and J shed 13 bases, with 13 bases lying between them.

The chain recombines TRBV4-2 with TRBJ2-5; 7 bases are a match to TRBD1. V dropped 3 bases and J dropped 4; count of bases not matched to a gene: 8. The CDR3 is made up of 15 amino acids. Germline CDR1 LGHNA, CDR2 YNFKEQ. The CDR3 nucleotides read TGTGCCAGCAGCCACTTTCCCACAGGGGTAGAGACCCAGTACTTC. As protein: CASSHFPTGVETQYF.

The rearrangement joins TRBV30 to TRBJ2-5; D is possibly TRBD1 (5 bases). Trimming took off 0 bases at V and 5 bases at J, with 13 bases between the two ends. The CDR3 contains 14 residues. Germline loops: CDR1 GTSNPN, CDR2 SVGIG (reference sequence). The CDR3 coding sequence is TGTGCCTGGAGTGTACAGGCGGCCGGGGAGACCCAGTACTTC. This codes for CAWSVQAAGETQYF. The full variable domain, in which reference TRBV30 and TRBJ2-5 provide the parts outside the CDR3, is SQTIHQWPATLVQPVGSPLSLECTVEGTSNPNLYWYRQAAGRGLQLLFYSVGIGQISSEVPQNLSASRPQDRQFILSSKKLLLSDSGFYLCAWSVQAAGETQYFGPGTRLLVL.

V is TRBV30 and J is TRBJ1-1, with 9 nucleotides matching TRBD1. With V trimmed by 4 bases and J by 11 bases, 5 bases remained unmatched. Germline values: CDR1 GTSNPN, CDR2 SVGIG (reference sequence). The length of the CDR3 is 11 residues. The CDR3 spells CAWMTGGGAFF. In nucleotides, the CDR3 is TGTGCCTGGATGACAGGGGGGGGTGCTTTCTTT.

This sequence joins TRBV29-1 and TRBJ2-2; the D gene is possibly TRBD1 (6 bases). V gave up 7 bases and J gave up 1 base, with 10 bases separating them. The germline V gene has CDR1 SQVTM and CDR2 ANQGSEA. The CDR3 consists of 13 residues. This CDR3 is CSGRQENTGELFF. The CDR3 DNA follows: TGCAGCGGGCGACAGGAGAACACCGGGGAGCTGTTTTTT.

The chain couples TRBV5-4 to TRBJ1-2; maybe TRBD1 (6 bases). The CDR3 consists of 12 residues. Per the germline V gene, CDR1 is SGHNT and CDR2 is YYREEE (reference sequence). Trimming removed 4 bases from V and 3 bases from J, with 7 bases in between. The CDR3 DNA reads TGTGCCAGCAGCCGGACAGACTATGGCTACACCTTC. Residues: CASSRTDYGYTF.

This chain joins TRBV7-9 and TRBJ1-2, with D perhaps TRBD1 (5 bases). The germline V gene has CDR1 SEHNR and CDR2 FQNEAQ (reference sequence). The CDR3 contains 16 residues. The V and J ends lost 3 bases and 6 bases respectively, with 20 bases between them. The CDR3 is CASSLTLGQGGDGYTF. The CDR3 DNA follows: TGTGCCAGCAGCTTGACCCTTGGGCAGGGAGGCGATGGCTACACCTTC. The variable domain in full, with the rest retrieved from reference TRBV7-9 and TRBJ1-2, is DTGVSQNPRHKITKRGQNVTFRCDPISEHNRLYWYRQTLGQGPEFLTYFQNEAQLEKSRLLSDRFSAERPKGSFSTLEIQRTEQGDSAMYLCASSLTLGQGGDGYTFGSGTRLTVV.

The chain has TRBV5-1 and TRBJ1-2, with TRBD1 matching 9 bases. Germline loops: CDR1 SGHRS, CDR2 YFSETQ. The CDR3 length is 14 residues. With V trimmed by 0 bases and J by 8 bases, 5 bases remained unmatched. The CDR3 DNA sequence: TGCGCCAGCAGCTTGGGAAGACAGGGGGGCGGCTACACCTTC. This encodes CASSLGRQGGGYTF.

This clone was observed once. The V gene is TRBV7-9, the J gene TRBJ1-2; D unresolved. The V and J ends lost 1 base and 8 bases respectively, with 8 bases between them. The germline CDR1 and CDR2 sequences are SEHNR and FQNEAQ (reference sequence). The CDR3 runs 12 residues. As DNA, the CDR3 is TGTGCCAGCAGCTTAGGGGAGAAGGGCTACACCTTC. Protein sequence: CASSLGEKGYTF.